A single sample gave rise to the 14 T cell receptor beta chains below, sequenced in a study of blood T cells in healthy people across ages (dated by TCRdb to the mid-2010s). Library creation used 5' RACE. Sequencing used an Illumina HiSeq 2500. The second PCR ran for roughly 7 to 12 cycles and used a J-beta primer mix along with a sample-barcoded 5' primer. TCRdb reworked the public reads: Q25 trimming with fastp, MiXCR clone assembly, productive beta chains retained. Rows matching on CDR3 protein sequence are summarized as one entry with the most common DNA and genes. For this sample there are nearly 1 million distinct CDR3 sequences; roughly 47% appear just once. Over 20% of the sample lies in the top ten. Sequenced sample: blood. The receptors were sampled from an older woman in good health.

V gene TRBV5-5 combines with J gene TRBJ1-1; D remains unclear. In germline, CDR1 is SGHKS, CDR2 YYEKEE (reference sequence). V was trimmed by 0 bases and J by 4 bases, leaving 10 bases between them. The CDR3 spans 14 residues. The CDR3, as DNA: TGTGCCAGCAGCTTGGTTGGCGAAGGCACTGAAGCTTTCTTT. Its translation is CASSLVGEGTEAFF.

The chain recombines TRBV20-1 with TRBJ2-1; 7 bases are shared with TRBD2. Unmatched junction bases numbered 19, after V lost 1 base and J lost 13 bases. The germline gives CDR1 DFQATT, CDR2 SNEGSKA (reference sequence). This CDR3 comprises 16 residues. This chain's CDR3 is CSARVVLAAGDGTQFF. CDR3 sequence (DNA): TGCAGTGCTAGAGTTGTGCTAGCGGCGGGGGATGGGACCCAGTTCTTC.

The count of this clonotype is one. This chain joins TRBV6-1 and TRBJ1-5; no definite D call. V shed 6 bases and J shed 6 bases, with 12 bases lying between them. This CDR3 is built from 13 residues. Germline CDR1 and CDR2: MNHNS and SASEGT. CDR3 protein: CASRRAVVQPQHF. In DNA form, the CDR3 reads TGTGCCAGCAGACGGGCCGTAGTTCAGCCCCAGCATTTT.

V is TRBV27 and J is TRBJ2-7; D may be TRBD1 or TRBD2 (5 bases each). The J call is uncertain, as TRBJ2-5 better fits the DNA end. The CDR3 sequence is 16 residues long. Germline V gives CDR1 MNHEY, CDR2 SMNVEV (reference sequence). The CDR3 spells CASSGQMGVRVETQYF. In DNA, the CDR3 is TGTGCCAGCAGTGGCCAGATGGGGGTTAGAGTAGAGACCCAGTACTTC.

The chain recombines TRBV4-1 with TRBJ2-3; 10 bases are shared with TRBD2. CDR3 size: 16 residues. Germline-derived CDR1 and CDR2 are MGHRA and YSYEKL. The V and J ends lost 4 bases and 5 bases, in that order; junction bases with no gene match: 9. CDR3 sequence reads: CASSLTGLARVDTQYF. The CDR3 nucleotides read TGCGCCAGCAGCCTGACGGGACTAGCGAGAGTAGATACGCAGTATTTT.

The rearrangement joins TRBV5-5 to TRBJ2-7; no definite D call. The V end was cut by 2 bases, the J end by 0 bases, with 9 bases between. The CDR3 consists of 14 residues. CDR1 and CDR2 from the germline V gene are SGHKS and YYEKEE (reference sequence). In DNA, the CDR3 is TGTGCCAGCAGCTTAAACGGACGCTCCTACGAGCAGTACTTC. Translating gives CASSLNGRSYEQYF.

Here the CDR3 reads CASTSFGPQYF. The CDR3 DNA sequence: TGTGCCAGCACCTCTTTTGGTCCTCAGTACTTC. This chain connects TRBV28 to TRBJ2-7; D remains unclear. The CDR3 loop spans 11 amino acids. V was trimmed by 7 bases and J by 10 bases, leaving 14 bases between them. Per germline, CDR1 MDHEN and CDR2 SYDVKM.

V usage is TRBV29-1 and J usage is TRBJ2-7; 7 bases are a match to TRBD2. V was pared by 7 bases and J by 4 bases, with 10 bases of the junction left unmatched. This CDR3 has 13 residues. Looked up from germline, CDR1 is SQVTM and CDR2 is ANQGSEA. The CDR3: CSAGTNDLYEQYF. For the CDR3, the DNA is TGCAGCGCCGGGACTAATGATCTGTACGAGCAGTACTTC.

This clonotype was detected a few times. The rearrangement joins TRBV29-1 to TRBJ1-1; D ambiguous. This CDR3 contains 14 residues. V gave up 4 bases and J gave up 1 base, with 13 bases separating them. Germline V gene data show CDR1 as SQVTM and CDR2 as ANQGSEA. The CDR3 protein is CSVGVGSTNTEAFF. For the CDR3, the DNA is TGCAGCGTTGGGGTTGGGAGTACGAACACTGAAGCTTTCTTT.

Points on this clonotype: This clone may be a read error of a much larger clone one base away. CDR3 bases: TGCGCCAGCAGTGAGACTATCGGGAGCACAGATACGCAGTATTTT. It codes for CASSETIGSTDTQYF. This rearrangement joins TRBV10-1 to TRBJ2-3; D gene unclear. V was pared by 2 bases and J by 0 bases, with 9 bases between. The germline gives CDR1 WNHNN, CDR2 SYGVQD (reference sequence). This CDR3 has 15 amino acids.

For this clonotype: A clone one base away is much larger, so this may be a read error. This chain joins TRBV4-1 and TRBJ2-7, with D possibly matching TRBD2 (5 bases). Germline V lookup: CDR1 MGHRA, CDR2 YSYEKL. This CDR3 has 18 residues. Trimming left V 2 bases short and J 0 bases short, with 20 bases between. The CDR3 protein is CASSQTGCGLGRSYEQYF. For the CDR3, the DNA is TGCGCCAGCAGCCAAACGGGTTGCGGGCTAGGACGCTCCTACGAGCAGTACTTC.

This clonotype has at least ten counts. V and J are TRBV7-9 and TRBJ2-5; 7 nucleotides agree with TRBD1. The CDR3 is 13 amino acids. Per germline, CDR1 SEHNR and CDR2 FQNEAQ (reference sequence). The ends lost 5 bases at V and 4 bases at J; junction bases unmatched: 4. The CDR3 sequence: CASSRGGGETQYF. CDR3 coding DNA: TGTGCCAGCAGCCGAGGGGGCGGAGAGACCCAGTACTTC.

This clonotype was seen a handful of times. The CDR3: CASRSGTGGRETQYF. CDR3 nucleotide sequence: TGCGCCAGCAGATCCGGGACAGGAGGACGAGAGACCCAGTACTTC. The chain combines TRBV5-1 with TRBJ2-5; 8 bases are shared with TRBD1. CDR3 length equals 15 residues. Losses at the gene ends were 5 bases for V and 4 bases for J; bases not matched to a gene: 10. CDR1 is SGHRS and CDR2 is YFSETQ in the germline V gene.

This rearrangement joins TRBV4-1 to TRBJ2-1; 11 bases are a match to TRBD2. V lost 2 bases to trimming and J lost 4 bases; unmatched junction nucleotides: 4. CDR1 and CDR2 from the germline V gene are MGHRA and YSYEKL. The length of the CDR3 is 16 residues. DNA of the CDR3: TGCGCCAGCAGCCAACCGGGACTAGCGGCTTACAATGAGCAGTTCTTC. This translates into CASSQPGLAAYNEQFF.